This TCR beta chain was found in a study of CD8+ T cells in alopecia areata. About the study: People stayed on tofacitinib for 6 to 18 months, then stopped the drug for 6 months.

The CDR3 runs 15 residues. J gave up 5 bases and V 3 bases, and 8 bases lay outside the gene matches. Germline CDR1 SGDLS, CDR2 YYNGEE. As to treatment: oral pan-JAK inhibitor, 5-10 mg twice daily. Researchers gathered lesional scalp punch biopsies and peripheral blood from patients with alopecia areata. Sequencing used cDNA as its template, made by extracting RNA and reverse transcribing it. Sequencing used immunoSEQ multiplex PCR; TCRdb keeps in-frame clones, though not all of them. Of roughly 64,000 clones listed, about 43% are singletons. The TCR was taken from a human donor with alopecia areata. This rearrangement joins TRBV9 to TRBJ1-1, with TRBD1 matching 9 bases. The sample consisted of CD8+ T cells sorted from blood, taken at approximately week 36, from a patient treated with tofacitinib. Written as DNA, the CDR3 is TGTGCCAGCAGCGAGGGGACAGGGAGGGGGACTGAAGCTTTCTTT. Residues: CASSEGTGRGTEAFF.